This is a list of T cell receptor beta chains from one sample in a study of cytomegalovirus exposure and HLA in healthy donors. Generated by immunoSEQ multiplex PCR, the TCRdb table keeps only in-frame clones and is missing some. Of around 70,000 clones in the sample, 85% to 95% were seen once. The sequenced sample was PBMCs. Source of these receptors: a woman aged 18-29 years in good health and CMV-seronegative. CDR3s include the opening cysteine and the closing phenylalanine or tryptophan. The order of the fields is J gene, clone size, D gene, V gene, CDR3 protein, CDR3 DNA. The D gene is left open where the match is weak. Clone size appears in some rows only: once, few, many, or a class for an expanded clone.

J: TRBJ2-5
size: once
D: TRBD1
V: TRBV7-3
CDR3: CASSLGTAFGLETQYF
DNA: TGTGCCAGCAGCTTGGGGACAGCATTTGGTCTTGAGACCCAGTACTTC

J: TRBJ2-1
size: NA
D: NA
V: TRBV7-3
CDR3: CASSLVRGDEQFF
DNA: TGTGCCAGCAGCTTAGTCAGGGGCGATGAGCAGTTCTTC

J: TRBJ1-2
size: NA
D: NA
V: TRBV7-8
CDR3: CASSSLGAEDYGYTF
DNA: TGTGCCAGCAGCTCCCTGGGGGCAGAGGACTATGGCTACACCTTC

J: TRBJ2-2
size: NA
D: NA
V: TRBV5-1
CDR3: CASSWGGSSDTGELFF
DNA: TGCGCCAGCAGCTGGGGCGGTTCGTCGGACACCGGGGAGCTGTTTTTT

J: TRBJ2-7
size: NA
D: TRBD2
V: TRBV6-1
CDR3: CASRSLAGLPYEQYF
DNA: TGTGCCAGCAGAAGTCTAGCGGGGCTACCCTACGAGCAGTACTTC

J: TRBJ2-7
size: NA
D: NA
V: TRBV5-5
CDR3: CASSLGQGLYEQYF
DNA: TGTGCCAGCAGCTTGGGGCAGGGACTGTACGAGCAGTACTTC

J: TRBJ2-1
size: once
D: NA
V: TRBV9
CDR3: CASSQDPNPRSYNEQFF
DNA: TGTGCCAGCAGCCAAGACCCTAACCCGAGGTCCTACAATGAGCAGTTCTTC

J: TRBJ1-1
size: NA
D: NA
V: TRBV19
CDR3: CASMGRVEAFF
DNA: TGTGCCAGTATGGGCAGGGTTGAAGCTTTCTTT

J: TRBJ2-7
size: NA
D: NA
V: TRBV2
CDR3: CASSDHRVRGNEQYF
DNA: TGTGCCAGCAGTGACCACAGGGTAAGAGGGAACGAGCAGTACTTC

J: TRBJ2-7
size: NA
D: NA
V: TRBV7-9
CDR3: CASSWRGWQETYEQYF
DNA: TGTGCCAGCAGCTGGCGGGGCTGGCAGGAGACCTACGAGCAGTACTTC

J: TRBJ1-1
size: NA
D: NA
V: TRBV27
CDR3: CASSSRMYRDEAFF
DNA: TGTGCCAGCAGTTCCCGGATGTACAGGGATGAAGCTTTCTTT

J: TRBJ2-1
size: NA
D: TRBD2
V: TRBV7-6
CDR3: CASSDPTSTPSGGTYNEQFF
DNA: TGTGCCAGCAGCGACCCGACTAGCACACCCTCCGGAGGAACCTACAATGAGCAGTTCTTC

J: TRBJ2-1
size: NA
D: TRBD2
V: TRBV2
CDR3: CAGGLGRVGGVGEQFF
DNA: TGTGCCGGAGGACTGGGCAGAGTTGGGGGGGTGGGTGAGCAGTTCTTC

J: TRBJ1-1
size: NA
D: NA
V: TRBV4-1
CDR3: CASSQVGFRNTEAFF
DNA: TGCGCCAGCAGCCAAGTTGGCTTCAGAAACACTGAAGCTTTCTTT

J: TRBJ2-1
size: once
D: NA
V: TRBV29-1
CDR3: CSVAASRANEQFF
DNA: TGCAGCGTTGCGGCCTCTCGAGCGAATGAGCAGTTCTTC

J: TRBJ2-1
size: NA
D: NA
V: TRBV5-5
CDR3: CASSLGAESSYNEQFF
DNA: TGTGCCAGCAGCTTAGGGGCGGAGAGCTCCTACAATGAGCAGTTCTTC

J: TRBJ1-5
size: NA
D: NA
V: TRBV2
CDR3: CASSGTDQPQHF
DNA: TGTGCCAGCAGTGGGACAGATCAGCCCCAGCATTTT

J: TRBJ2-7
size: NA
D: TRBD2
V: TRBV7-2
CDR3: CASSFGTSSYEQYF
DNA: TGTGCCAGCAGCTTCGGGACTAGCTCCTACGAGCAGTACTTC

J: TRBJ2-7
size: NA
D: TRBD1
V: TRBV4-1
CDR3: CASSLGQGDTYEQYF
DNA: TGCGCCAGCAGCCTGGGACAGGGAGACACCTACGAGCAGTACTTC

J: TRBJ2-2
size: NA
D: TRBD2
V: TRBV28
CDR3: CASSPVPNRGGVSTGELFF
DNA: TGTGCCAGCAGTCCAGTCCCAAACCGCGGGGGGGTGAGCACCGGGGAGCTGTTTTTT

J: TRBJ1-2
size: NA
D: TRBD1
V: TRBV6-1
CDR3: CASSGARGYGYTF
DNA: TGTGCCAGCAGTGGAGCCAGGGGGTACGGCTACACCTTC

J: TRBJ2-7
size: NA
D: NA
V: TRBV6-4
CDR3: CASSDEAGPGYEQYF
DNA: TGTGCCAGCAGTGACGAGGCAGGGCCTGGGTACGAGCAGTACTTC